This T cell receptor (beta chain) appears in the sequencing data of a study of T cell repertoires in cytomegalovirus infection (dated by TCRdb to between 2019 and 2020). In terms of the full investigation: Donor HLA type was relevant to the analysis, as public TCR beta signatures indicated carriage of CMV infection together with the matching HLA type.

CDR1 and CDR2, looked up from the germline V gene (reference sequence), are DFQATT and SNEGSKA. The CDR3 goes from the cysteine to the phenylalanine over 15 residues. The kept DNA is CDR3 alone, 45 bases in frame from the first base. V lost 0 bases and J lost 6 bases, and the count of bases not matched to a germline gene is 7. General conclusions and limits of the study: In both this cohort and an independent roughly 330-donor cohort, the cumulative frequency of public TCR beta family members distinguished carriers of CMV infection plus the relevant HLA type. The ex vivo response was dominated by HLA-C-restricted CMV-specific TCR beta clonotypes, which also provided the single most frequent clonotype in two of eight donors.

Details on this clonotype: Its antigen is still unknown. No quality values exist for individual bases; no much larger clone is one base distant.

The run used an Illumina HiSeq 1500. TCRdb handled the public reads itself, with Q25 trimming in fastp and clone calling in MiXCR, and kept productive beta chains. CDR3 protein sequences are deduplicated, and each keeps its most common genes and DNA. Recorded for this sample are about 120,000 distinct CDR3 sequences; around 9.1% of them occurred a single time. The ten largest account for approximately 33% of the sample. The sequenced material came from PBMCs, sequenced either directly or after in vitro stimulation (not recorded which). The clonotype was recovered from a human donor in good health (CMV status not recorded). Some clones in this sample may be carry-over from other donors' samples. The sequence links TRBV20-1 to TRBJ2-1; 8 bases in the junction line up with TRBD1. The CDR3 loop reads CSARDWQGASNEQFF. The DNA sequence is TGCAGTGCTAGAGATTGGCAGGGGGCATCCAATGAGCAGTTCTTC.